This TCR beta chain is from a study of T-cell reconstitution after alpha-beta-depleted transplantation in children. The V gene's germline CDR1 is SEHNR and CDR2 FQNEAQ (reference sequence). The CDR3 runs to 13 residues. V gave up 11 bases and J gave up 11 bases; unmatched junction bases: 16. Unique molecular identifiers were incorporated into the prepared TCRbeta library. TCRdb reprocessed the PCR reads with MiXCR, giving one entry per CDR3 protein. Of 25,000 to 35,000 distinct CDR3 sequences listed, 6% to 8.5% are singletons. This clonotype has a count of ten or more. No antigen is known for it. Broader study findings: Reportedly, roughly two months post-transplant, alpha-beta T cells arose from several hundred expanded graft clones. The study traced high day-60 TCRbeta diversity in some patients to surviving recipient T cells and thymic progenitors.

V and J are TRBV7-9 and TRBJ2-5; 8 bases match TRBD1. The sequencing used peripheral blood, collected 60 days after TCRalphabeta/CD19-depleted stem cell transplant. The receptor comes from a child under two years old who had a stem cell transplant for acute myeloid leukemia, so the T cells may come from the graft donor. The CDR3, as DNA: TGTGCCGGAATGAGGACAGGGTTAGAGGCTCAGTACTTC. Translation: CAGMRTGLEAQYF.